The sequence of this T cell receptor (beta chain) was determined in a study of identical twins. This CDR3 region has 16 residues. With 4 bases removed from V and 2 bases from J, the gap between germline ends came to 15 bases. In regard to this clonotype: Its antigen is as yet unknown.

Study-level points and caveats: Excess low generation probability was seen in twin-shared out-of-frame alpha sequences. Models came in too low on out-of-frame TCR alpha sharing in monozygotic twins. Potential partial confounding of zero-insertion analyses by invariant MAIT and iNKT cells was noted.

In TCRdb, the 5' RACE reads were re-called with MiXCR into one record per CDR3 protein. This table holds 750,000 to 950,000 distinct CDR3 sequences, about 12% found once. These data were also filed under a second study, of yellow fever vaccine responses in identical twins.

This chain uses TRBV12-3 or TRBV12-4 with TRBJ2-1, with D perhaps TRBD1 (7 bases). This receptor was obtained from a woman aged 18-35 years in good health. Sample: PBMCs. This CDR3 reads CASSSGGTATYNEQFF. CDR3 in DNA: TGTGCCAGCAGTTCAGGGGGGACAGCGACCTACAATGAGCAGTTCTTC.